The entry below gives a single T cell receptor (beta chain) sequence along with its context. Its antigen has not been determined. The record has no base qualities; no much larger clone is one base away. This sample stems from a study of blood T cell repertoires in COVID-19 (dated by TCRdb to about 2020). General notes on the study: Samples covering the acute and convalescent phases of COVID-19 were provided by collaborators in the United States, Italy and Spain. Deeply sampled blood TCRbeta repertoires from subjects exposed to, actively infected with, or recovered from COVID-19 were included in the dataset. Samples came from the ongoing ImmuneRACE study (first 160 participants) plus 1,254 subjects from 6 global collaborators. HLA class I and class II types, where available, came from metadata supplied by the sample provider rather than from assay-based typing. Nearly every sample came with metadata listing a de-identified subject ID, COVID-19 status, age in years and sex. The material from the prospective study consisted of cDNA or gDNA derived from T cells, B-cell-depleted T cells, or PBMCs. The repertoires were released in a freely available public database intended as a resource for research on the immune response to SARS-CoV-2. Points the paper makes about the study in general: Clinical and demographic metadata were provided uncurated, with the amount varying by source and participant.

V is pruned by 8 bases and J by 3 bases, leaving 10 bases of the junction without a gene match. From the cysteine up to the phenylalanine, the CDR3 has a length of 14 residues. The read is trimmed to its CDR3 DNA, 42 bases read in frame from base 1. The germline V gene sets CDR1 to SNHLY and CDR2 to FYNNEI. The collaborating institutions used their own protocols to collect whole blood in K2EDTA tubes. For TCRbeta analysis, collaborators shipped samples as frozen whole blood, isolated PBMCs, or DNA extracted from either of those sample types. TCRbeta CDR3 regions were amplified from genomic DNA by means of the immunoSEQ Assay, a bias-controlled multiplex PCR. The study's processing was this. Nucleated cell counts per sample were estimated from amplification of reference gene primers within the assay. To quantify the absolute abundance of each unique TCRbeta CDR3 rearrangement, sequence reads were collapsed and filtered. Productive Simpson clonality was computed per sample as the square root of Simpson's diversity index over productive rearrangements. Entries here come from immuneACCESS through TCRdb and include only in-frame sequences with V and J called. Some clones fail to appear in such tables; in the studies checked, an unresolved V gene covers under half of the shortfall, and the cause of the remainder is unknown. V, J and clone size reflect that table, while D and trimming were determined from the DNA. Within this sample are a few hundred thousand clones, with 85% of them counted one time only. The ten largest clones capture 3.5% to 4% of the sample.

The rearrangement joined TRBV2 to TRBJ2-7, with 7 central nucleotides matching TRBD2. The sequencing input was peripheral blood. This receptor was identified in a woman aged 18 to 35 with acute or convalescent COVID-19. The CDR3 region reads CASCRWEGGYEQYF. The bases read TGTGCCAGCTGTCGGTGGGAGGGAGGCTACGAGCAGTACTTC. The entire variable domain, with the stretches around the CDR3 drawn from the reference TRBV2 and TRBJ2-7 proteins, is EPEVTQTPSHQVTQMGQEVILRCVPISNHLYFYWYRQILGQKVEFLVSFYNNEISEKSEIFDDQFSVERPDGSNFTLKIRSTKLEDSAMYFCASCRWEGGYEQYFGPGTRLTVT.